This TCR beta chain was recorded in a study of blood T cell repertoires in COVID-19. Study overall: Samples representing acute and convalescent COVID-19 were sourced from the United States, Italy and Spain.

TCRdb's copy holds only in-frame clones and misses some; the assay was immunoSEQ multiplex PCR. The table has 200,000 to 300,000 clones, around 85% seen once; the top ten hold 5.5% to 8%. Trimming removed 7 bases at V and 0 bases at J, with 17 bases between. In germline, CDR1 is SGHNT, CDR2 YENEEA. The CDR3 totals 16 residues. The sequence derives from a woman aged 60 to 75 with active or convalescent COVID-19. Material: peripheral blood. V and J are TRBV11-3 and TRBJ2-3, with D possibly TRBD2 on 6 matching bases. The CDR3 reads CASNRWREESTDTQYF. Here the CDR3 DNA reads TGTGCCAGCAATAGATGGAGGGAGGAGAGCACAGATACGCAGTATTTT.